The source of this TCR beta chain is a study of cytomegalovirus exposure and HLA in healthy donors. This clone showed up just a few times. The PCR was carried out with 60 Vbeta primers and 13 Jbeta primers. Sequencing was performed with immunoSEQ multiplex PCR; in TCRdb, only in-frame clones are kept and a portion is missing. The table lists about 180,000 clones, 77% of them singletons, with 1.4% to 1.5% in the top ten. This CDR3 is 14 amino acids long. Trimming left V 6 bases short and J 3 bases short, with 12 bases between. CDR1 and CDR2 (germline): MDHEN, SYDVKM. This TCR was recovered from a woman between 25 and 40 years old in good health and CMV-seropositive. Sequencing used PBMCs. This chain links TRBV28 with TRBJ1-5; D not resolved. The CDR3 region is CASSSAVANQPQHF. The CDR3 nucleotides read TGTGCCAGCAGCTCCGCGGTCGCCAATCAGCCCCAGCATTTT.